This T cell receptor (beta chain) was sequenced in a study of blood T cell repertoires in COVID-19. The overall study: Sites in the United States, Italy and Spain provided acute and convalescent COVID-19 samples. In each case, the material was cDNA or gDNA derived from T cells, B-cell-depleted T cells, or PBMCs.

V lost 3 bases to trimming and J lost 9 bases, with 9 bases between them. CDR3 length equals 12 residues. Per the germline V gene, CDR1 is SNHLY and CDR2 is FYNNEI. Per the study methods: Estimation of nucleated cell counts was performed using reference gene primer amplification. Profiling relied on immunoSEQ multiplex PCR, and the TCRdb table lists in-frame clones only, not all of them. V and J calls and clone size are copied from that table; D and trimming were computed from the DNA. The repertoire includes 130,000 to 150,000 clones, more than 75% of them detected once, and about 5% sits in the top ten.

The sequence was obtained from a woman in her 50s with acute or convalescent COVID-19. The gene calls are TRBV2 and TRBJ2-1; a possible D gene is TRBD2 (5 bases). The sample taken for sequencing was peripheral blood. The CDR3 bases are TGTGCCAGCAGTGAGGACGAGGGTGAGCAGTTCTTC. This sequence encodes CASSEDEGEQFF.